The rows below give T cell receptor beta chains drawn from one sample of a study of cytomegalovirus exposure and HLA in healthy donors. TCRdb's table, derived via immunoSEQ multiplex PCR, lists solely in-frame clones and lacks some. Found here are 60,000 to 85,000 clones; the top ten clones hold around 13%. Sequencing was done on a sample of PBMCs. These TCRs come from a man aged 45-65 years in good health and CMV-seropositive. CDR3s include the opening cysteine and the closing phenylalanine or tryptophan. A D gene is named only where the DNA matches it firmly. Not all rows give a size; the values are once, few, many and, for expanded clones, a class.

CDR3nt: TGTGCCAGCGGACAGGGAATTATCACTGAAGCTTTCTTT; CDR3aa: CASGQGIITEAFF; v_gene: TRBV6-5; len: 13; j_gene: TRBJ1-1; abundance: .; d_gene: TRBD1
CDR3nt: TGTGCCAGCACCCTGACTAGCGGGGGGTACAATGAGCAGTTCTTC; CDR3aa: CASTLTSGGYNEQFF; v_gene: TRBV6-1; len: 15; j_gene: TRBJ2-1; abundance: .; d_gene: TRBD2
CDR3nt: TGTGCCATCAGTGTGGACAAGAACACTGAAGCTTTCTTT; CDR3aa: CAISVDKNTEAFF; v_gene: TRBV10-3; len: 13; j_gene: TRBJ1-1; abundance: .; d_gene: .
CDR3nt: TGTGCCAGCAGCCGGGGAGAAGGGAATGAGCAGTTCTTC; CDR3aa: CASSRGEGNEQFF; v_gene: TRBV6-5; len: 13; j_gene: TRBJ2-1; abundance: .; d_gene: .
CDR3nt: TGTGCCTGGAGTGTACGGCAGGGCAATTCACCCCTCCACTTT; CDR3aa: CAWSVRQGNSPLHF; v_gene: TRBV30; len: 14; j_gene: TRBJ1-6; abundance: .; d_gene: .
CDR3nt: TGTGCCAGTAGTATGGGGAGGGGAGATACGCAGTATTTT; CDR3aa: CASSMGRGDTQYF; v_gene: TRBV19; len: 13; j_gene: TRBJ2-3; abundance: .; d_gene: TRBD2
CDR3nt: TGCGCCAGCAGCCCTGTAACGGAGTGGGGGGCCAACGTCCTGACTTTC; CDR3aa: CASSPVTEWGANVLTF; v_gene: TRBV4-1; len: 16; j_gene: TRBJ2-6; abundance: .; d_gene: .
CDR3nt: TGTGCCAGTAGGTTATCGACAGGGAGATATGGCTACACCTTC; CDR3aa: CASRLSTGRYGYTF; v_gene: TRBV19; len: 14; j_gene: TRBJ1-2; abundance: .; d_gene: TRBD1
CDR3nt: TGTGCCAGCACCCCTCGGTGGGGCAGAGATAGCACAGATACGCAGTATTTT; CDR3aa: CASTPRWGRDSTDTQYF; v_gene: TRBV2; len: 17; j_gene: TRBJ2-3; abundance: hyperexpanded; d_gene: .
CDR3nt: TGTGCCAGCAGTCGGGGGGCGAAAGCAGATACGCAGTATTTT; CDR3aa: CASSRGAKADTQYF; v_gene: TRBV25-1; len: 14; j_gene: TRBJ2-3; abundance: .; d_gene: .
CDR3nt: TGCGCCAGCCCACGACGGGGAAGGGCAGATACGCAGTATTTT; CDR3aa: CASPRRGRADTQYF; v_gene: TRBV23-1; len: 14; j_gene: TRBJ2-3; abundance: .; d_gene: .
CDR3nt: TGTGCCAGCAGCTTAGGGGGACAGGGAGAGACCCAGTACTTC; CDR3aa: CASSLGGQGETQYF; v_gene: TRBV11-3; len: 14; j_gene: TRBJ2-5; abundance: .; d_gene: TRBD1
CDR3nt: TGTGCCAGCACCGAAGGGCGGGTCGACGAGCAGTACTTC; CDR3aa: CASTEGRVDEQYF; v_gene: TRBV28; len: 13; j_gene: TRBJ2-7; abundance: .; d_gene: .
CDR3nt: TGTGCCAGCAGCCCGACTCGACCCGGGACAGGGGTTCGAAACACCTTC; CDR3aa: CASSPTRPGTGVRNTF; v_gene: TRBV5-4; len: 16; j_gene: TRBJ1-2; abundance: .; d_gene: TRBD1
CDR3nt: TGTGCCTGGAGTTCCCCTGAGCGGGGGGACAATGAGCAGTTCTTC; CDR3aa: CAWSSPERGDNEQFF; v_gene: TRBV30; len: 15; j_gene: TRBJ2-1; abundance: .; d_gene: TRBD2
CDR3nt: TGTGCCAGCAGCTTGGATAACAGGGGAATGAACGGGGAGCTGTTTTTT; CDR3aa: CASSLDNRGMNGELFF; v_gene: TRBV7-6; len: 16; j_gene: TRBJ2-2; abundance: .; d_gene: TRBD1
CDR3nt: TGCGCCAGCAGCTTGCCATTTAGCCGGTCCACTGAAGCTTTCTTT; CDR3aa: CASSLPFSRSTEAFF; v_gene: TRBV5-1; len: 15; j_gene: TRBJ1-1; abundance: .; d_gene: .
CDR3nt: TGTGCCAGCAGCCGGGACAGTCGTGGCTACACCTTC; CDR3aa: CASSRDSRGYTF; v_gene: TRBV5-5; len: 12; j_gene: TRBJ1-2; abundance: .; d_gene: TRBD1
CDR3nt: TGCGCCAGCAGCCAAGATCAAGGGGCAGCCGGCACAGATACGCAGTATTTT; CDR3aa: CASSQDQGAAGTDTQYF; v_gene: TRBV4-1; len: 17; j_gene: TRBJ2-3; abundance: .; d_gene: .
CDR3nt: TGTGCCAGCAGCGCATACTCCGGGACACAGAGGGGGACCGGGGAGCTGTTTTTT; CDR3aa: CASSAYSGTQRGTGELFF; v_gene: TRBV9; len: 18; j_gene: TRBJ2-2; abundance: .; d_gene: .
CDR3nt: TGTGCCAGCAGTCGACGGGGAGGCTATGGCTACACCTTC; CDR3aa: CASSRRGGYGYTF; v_gene: TRBV9; len: 13; j_gene: TRBJ1-2; abundance: .; d_gene: .
CDR3nt: TGTGCCAGCAGCGCCCTAGTGTCTCGGGGCTACACCTTC; CDR3aa: CASSALVSRGYTF; v_gene: TRBV9; len: 13; j_gene: TRBJ1-2; abundance: .; d_gene: .
CDR3nt: TGTGCCAGCAACCCGGGAGGGGGGGAAGGCGGCACAGATACGCAGTATTTT; CDR3aa: CASNPGGGEGGTDTQYF; v_gene: TRBV4-2; len: 17; j_gene: TRBJ2-3; abundance: .; d_gene: TRBD2
CDR3nt: TGTGCCAGTAGTGTGACAGAGATCTATGGCTACACCTTC; CDR3aa: CASSVTEIYGYTF; v_gene: TRBV19; len: 13; j_gene: TRBJ1-2; abundance: .; d_gene: .
CDR3nt: TGTGCCAGCAGTCCCGGGACAGGGACATTGAATTCACCCCTCCACTTT; CDR3aa: CASSPGTGTLNSPLHF; v_gene: TRBV7-9; len: 16; j_gene: TRBJ1-6; abundance: .; d_gene: TRBD1
CDR3nt: TGTGCCAGCAGTGCCAGGACAGCCTCTGGGGCCAACGTCCTGACTTTC; CDR3aa: CASSARTASGANVLTF; v_gene: TRBV6-1; len: 16; j_gene: TRBJ2-6; abundance: .; d_gene: .
CDR3nt: TGTGCCAGCAGTGAAGCGTTTGGTCTATCCGGAGGCAATCAGCCCCAGCATTTT; CDR3aa: CASSEAFGLSGGNQPQHF; v_gene: TRBV6-1; len: 18; j_gene: TRBJ1-5; abundance: .; d_gene: .
CDR3nt: TGTGCCAGCAGCGTAGCGGGTCCCGACAATGAGCAGTTCTTC; CDR3aa: CASSVAGPDNEQFF; v_gene: TRBV9; len: 14; j_gene: TRBJ2-1; abundance: .; d_gene: .
CDR3nt: TGTGCCAGCTGTCCCGGGACATTCTATGGCTACACCTTC; CDR3aa: CASCPGTFYGYTF; v_gene: TRBV27; len: 13; j_gene: TRBJ1-2; abundance: .; d_gene: .
CDR3nt: TGTGCCAGCAGCCTAGCGGGAGATAACAATGAGCAGTTCTTC; CDR3aa: CASSLAGDNNEQFF; v_gene: TRBV7-2; len: 14; j_gene: TRBJ2-1; abundance: .; d_gene: TRBD2
CDR3nt: TGCGCCAGCAGCCACGGTCCGACCTACGAGCAGTACTTC; CDR3aa: CASSHGPTYEQYF; v_gene: TRBV4-1; len: 13; j_gene: TRBJ2-7; abundance: .; d_gene: .
CDR3nt: TGTGCCAGCAGTTCCGGGAATGAGCAGTTCTTC; CDR3aa: CASSSGNEQFF; v_gene: TRBV27; len: 11; j_gene: TRBJ2-1; abundance: .; d_gene: .
CDR3nt: TGTGCCAGCAGGGAGGAGGGAGGTCCGGAGACCCAGTACTTC; CDR3aa: CASREEGGPETQYF; v_gene: TRBV7-9; len: 14; j_gene: TRBJ2-5; abundance: .; d_gene: .
CDR3nt: TGTGCCAGCAGCTTGGTGGACGGGAGGCAAGATACGCAGTATTTT; CDR3aa: CASSLVDGRQDTQYF; v_gene: TRBV11-2; len: 15; j_gene: TRBJ2-3; abundance: .; d_gene: TRBD2
CDR3nt: TGTGCCAGCAGACTCAGGGGCTGGGAGACCCAGTACTTC; CDR3aa: CASRLRGWETQYF; v_gene: TRBV6-6; len: 13; j_gene: TRBJ2-5; abundance: .; d_gene: .
CDR3nt: TGTGCCAGCAGCCCACTTCTATGGGAGACCCAGTACTTC; CDR3aa: CASSPLLWETQYF; v_gene: TRBV7-9; len: 13; j_gene: TRBJ2-5; abundance: .; d_gene: .
CDR3nt: TGTGCCAGCAGTAACAGGGGAAACACCATATATTTT; CDR3aa: CASSNRGNTIYF; v_gene: TRBV6-5; len: 12; j_gene: TRBJ1-3; abundance: .; d_gene: .
CDR3nt: TGTGCCAGCAGTCGACAGGGGAACACCGGGGAGCTGTTTTTT; CDR3aa: CASSRQGNTGELFF; v_gene: TRBV6-4; len: 14; j_gene: TRBJ2-2; abundance: .; d_gene: TRBD1
CDR3nt: TGCGCCAGCAGCCAAGGGAACAGGCGAAATAATTCACCCCTCCACTTT; CDR3aa: CASSQGNRRNNSPLHF; v_gene: TRBV4-1; len: 16; j_gene: TRBJ1-6; abundance: .; d_gene: .
CDR3nt: TGTGCCAGCAGTCGGACAGGGGAAAACACCATATATTTT; CDR3aa: CASSRTGENTIYF; v_gene: TRBV2; len: 13; j_gene: TRBJ1-3; abundance: .; d_gene: TRBD1
CDR3nt: TGCGCCAGCAGCCAAGACCCGAGATTGTCGGGTCCTGGGACTGAAGCTTTCTTT; CDR3aa: CASSQDPRLSGPGTEAFF; v_gene: TRBV4-1; len: 18; j_gene: TRBJ1-1; abundance: .; d_gene: .
CDR3nt: TGCGCCAGCAGCTTGGTCGGGGACACCTATGGCTACACCTTC; CDR3aa: CASSLVGDTYGYTF; v_gene: TRBV5-1; len: 14; j_gene: TRBJ1-2; abundance: .; d_gene: .
CDR3nt: TGTGCCAGCAGCCCCACTAGGGGACAGTTGCTTGAAGCTTTCTTT; CDR3aa: CASSPTRGQLLEAFF; v_gene: TRBV5-5; len: 15; j_gene: TRBJ1-1; abundance: .; d_gene: TRBD1
CDR3nt: TGTGCCAGCAGCTTAGGGCGGACGGGAAGATATGGCTACACCTTC; CDR3aa: CASSLGRTGRYGYTF; v_gene: TRBV7-9; len: 15; j_gene: TRBJ1-2; abundance: .; d_gene: .
CDR3nt: TGTGCCAGTAGCCCTCGGGACAGGGGGGATGAAAAACTGTTTTTT; CDR3aa: CASSPRDRGDEKLFF; v_gene: TRBV19; len: 15; j_gene: TRBJ1-4; abundance: .; d_gene: TRBD1
CDR3nt: TGCGCCAGCAGCTTGACAGGCAATAACTATGGCTACACCTTC; CDR3aa: CASSLTGNNYGYTF; v_gene: TRBV5-1; len: 14; j_gene: TRBJ1-2; abundance: .; d_gene: .
CDR3nt: TGTGCCAGCTCACCACCGAGGGGGAATGAGCAGTTCTTC; CDR3aa: CASSPPRGNEQFF; v_gene: TRBV18; len: 13; j_gene: TRBJ2-1; abundance: .; d_gene: .